The following is a T cell receptor (beta chain) sequence with its context. Its matching antigen is unknown. The data stem from a study of response to subunit inactivated influenza vaccine. General observations from the study: Authors suggested that a seasonal influenza vaccination recruits few new T cells each time.

TCRdb passed the RT-PCR reads through MiXCR, listing each CDR3 protein once. The sample lists roughly 460,000 distinct CDR3 sequences; over 9.5% were seen once. Per germline, CDR1 SGHRS and CDR2 YFSETQ. This CDR3 is built from 16 residues. The J segment lost 6 bases and the V segment lost 4 bases, leaving 15 bases of the junction unmatched. The chain recombines TRBV5-1 with TRBJ1-2, with 7 bases matching TRBD1. The receptor was isolated from a man between 50 and 59 years old who received an inactivated influenza vaccine. The material was PBMCs from blood, obtained roughly 47 days after vaccination. DNA for the CDR3: TGCGCCAGCAGCCCCTTAGTTATCTCCGGGACAGATGGCTACACCTTC. Translated: CASSPLVISGTDGYTF.